The rows below give T cell receptor beta chains drawn from one sample of a study of blood T cell repertoires in COVID-19. Some clones are missing from TCRdb's copy, which holds only in-frame ones; the method was immunoSEQ multiplex PCR. Of 300,000 to 350,000 clones in the sample, more than 85% were seen once. Material: PBMCs or T cells enriched from blood (not recorded which). These receptor sequences come from a woman in her 30s who had recovered from COVID-19. Each CDR3 is given with its conserved first and last residue. The D gene is left open where the match is weak. A clone size is listed for some rows: how often the clone was seen (once, few, many), or a class if it is expanded.

TRBV2	TRBJ2-7	NA	TRBD1	CASSADRDSYEQYF	TGTGCCAGCAGCGCCGACAGGGACTCCTACGAGCAGTACTTC
TRBV2	TRBJ1-4	NA	TRBD1	CASSETGREKLFF	TGTGCCAGCAGTGAGACAGGGAGAGAAAAACTGTTTTTT
TRBV3-1/TRBV3-2	TRBJ1-4	once	TRBD1	CASTARDRGNEKLFF	TGTGCCAGCACCGCCCGGGACAGGGGCAATGAAAAACTGTTTTTT
TRBV4-3	TRBJ1-2	NA	TRBD1	CASSPGQGGSYGYTF	TGCGCCAGCAGCCCGGGACAGGGCGGGAGCTATGGCTACACCTTC
TRBV2	TRBJ1-2	NA	NA	CASSEDLAGERDGYTF	TGTGCCAGCAGTGAAGATCTGGCAGGGGAGAGGGATGGCTACACCTTC
TRBV5-1	TRBJ1-6	few	TRBD1	CASSSTGAGDNSPLHF	TGCGCCAGCAGCTCCACAGGGGCAGGGGATAATTCACCCCTCCACTTT
TRBV9	TRBJ2-1	NA	NA	CASSDTRTASNEQFF	TGTGCCAGCAGCGACACTAGGACCGCAAGCAATGAGCAGTTCTTC
TRBV5-6	TRBJ2-5	NA	TRBD1	CASSFGQGLQETQYF	TGTGCCAGCAGCTTTGGACAGGGTCTCCAAGAGACCCAGTACTTC
TRBV5-6	TRBJ1-2	NA	NA	CASSLDPGTNYGYTF	TGTGCCAGCAGCTTGGACCCAGGAACTAACTATGGCTACACCTTC
TRBV28	TRBJ1-2	NA	NA	CASTLTGGYGYTF	TGTGCCAGCACCCTTACCGGGGGCTATGGCTACACCTTC
TRBV29-1	TRBJ2-7	NA	TRBD2	CSARGGPAYEQYF	TGCAGCGCGCGGGGGGGGCCAGCCTACGAGCAGTACTTC
TRBV29-1	TRBJ1-1	NA	NA	CSSRQNNEAFF	TGCAGCTCCCGACAGAATAATGAAGCTTTCTTT
TRBV4-3	TRBJ2-7	NA	TRBD2	CASSQWTSVYEQYF	TGCGCCAGCAGCCAGTGGACTAGCGTATACGAGCAGTACTTC
TRBV7-6	TRBJ1-5	NA	TRBD1	CASSLGTGGSNQPQHF	TGTGCCAGCAGCTTAGGGACAGGGGGTAGCAATCAGCCCCAGCATTTT
TRBV18	TRBJ1-6	NA	NA	CASSPPSEHSGYNSPLHF	TGTGCCAGCTCACCACCTTCGGAACATAGCGGGTATAATTCACCCCTCCACTTT
TRBV28	TRBJ2-3	once	NA	CASSTMAGRSTDTQYF	TGTGCCAGCAGCACAATGGCAGGGCGAAGCACAGATACGCAGTATTTT
TRBV7-2	TRBJ1-4	NA	TRBD1	CASSSSGGAEEKLFF	TGTGCCAGCAGCTCCTCAGGGGGCGCGGAGGAAAAACTGTTTTTT
TRBV5-5	TRBJ1-6	NA	NA	CASSLAGAVDSPLHF	TGTGCCAGCAGCTTGGCAGGGGCGGTTGATTCACCCCTCCACTTT
TRBV6-5	TRBJ2-7	NA	NA	CASSSDPLTSYEQYF	TGTGCCAGCAGTTCTGACCCCCTGACAAGCTACGAGCAGTACTTC
TRBV30	TRBJ2-1	NA	TRBD2	CAWSLMGGYRNEQFF	TGTGCCTGGAGCCTAATGGGGGGGTATCGCAATGAGCAGTTCTTC
TRBV29-1	TRBJ2-2	NA	NA	CSGGDSYTGELFF	TGCAGCGGAGGAGACAGCTACACCGGGGAGCTGTTTTTT
TRBV19	TRBJ2-7	NA	NA	CASSMVGSYYEQYF	TGTGCCAGTAGTATGGTCGGGAGCTACTACGAGCAGTACTTC
TRBV28	TRBJ1-2	few	TRBD1	CASILGTGTRGYTF	TGTGCCAGCATCCTAGGGACAGGGACTCGTGGCTACACCTTC
TRBV7-2	TRBJ1-2	NA	NA	CASSLASLQVGYTF	TGTGCCAGCAGCTTAGCGTCGCTGCAGGTTGGCTACACCTTC
TRBV5-1	TRBJ2-7	NA	TRBD1	CASSLSTGYEQYF	TGCGCCAGCAGCCTGTCGACAGGGTACGAGCAGTACTTC
TRBV29-1	TRBJ1-3	few	TRBD1	CSVEEDRSGNTIYF	TGCAGCGTTGAAGAGGACAGGTCTGGAAACACCATATATTTT
TRBV11-2	TRBJ2-1	NA	TRBD1	CASSLTGARGYNEQFF	TGTGCCAGCAGCCTCACAGGGGCTCGGGGATACAATGAGCAGTTCTTC
TRBV5-4	TRBJ2-6	NA	TRBD1	CASSTETGSLNVLTF	TGTGCCAGCAGCACTGAGACAGGGTCATTGAACGTCCTGACTTTC
TRBV19	TRBJ2-1	NA	NA	CASSPDRSSYNEQFF	TGTGCCAGTAGTCCAGACAGGAGCTCCTACAATGAGCAGTTCTTC
TRBV7-9	TRBJ1-2	NA	TRBD1	CASSLGGTGGADYGYTF	TGTGCCAGCAGCTTAGGAGGGACAGGGGGCGCAGATTATGGCTACACCTTC
TRBV25-1	TRBJ1-2	NA	NA	CASRFGGEGGDGYTF	TGTGCCAGCAGGTTTGGGGGAGAAGGGGGTGATGGCTACACCTTC
TRBV19	TRBJ1-2	once	TRBD1	CASSPRMTGAYGYTF	TGTGCCAGTAGTCCCAGGATGACAGGGGCCTATGGCTACACCTTC
TRBV19	TRBJ2-5	NA	NA	CASTIDGHEETQYF	TGTGCCAGTACCATAGACGGACATGAAGAGACCCAGTACTTC
TRBV25-1	TRBJ2-7	NA	TRBD1	CASSEWVTGVNEQYF	TGTGCCAGCAGTGAATGGGTCACAGGGGTTAACGAGCAGTACTTC